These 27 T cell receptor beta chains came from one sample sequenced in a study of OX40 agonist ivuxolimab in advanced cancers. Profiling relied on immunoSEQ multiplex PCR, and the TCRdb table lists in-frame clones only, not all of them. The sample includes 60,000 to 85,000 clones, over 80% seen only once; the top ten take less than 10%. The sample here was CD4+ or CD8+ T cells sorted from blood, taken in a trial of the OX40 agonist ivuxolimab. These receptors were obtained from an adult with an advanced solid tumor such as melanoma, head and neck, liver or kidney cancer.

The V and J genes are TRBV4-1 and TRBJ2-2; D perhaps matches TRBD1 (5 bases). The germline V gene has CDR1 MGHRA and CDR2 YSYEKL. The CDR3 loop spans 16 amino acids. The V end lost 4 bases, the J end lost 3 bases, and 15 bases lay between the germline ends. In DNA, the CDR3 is TGCGCCAGCAGCCTCCCTGGGGCCCTGGACACCGGGGAGCTGTTTTTT. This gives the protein CASSLPGALDTGELFF.

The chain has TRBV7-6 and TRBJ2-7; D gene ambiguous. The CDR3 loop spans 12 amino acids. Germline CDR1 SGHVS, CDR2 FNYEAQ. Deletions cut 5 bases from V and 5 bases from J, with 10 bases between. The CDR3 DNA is TGTGCCAGCAGCCCCGTGGGCAACGAGCAGTACTTC. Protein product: CASSPVGNEQYF.

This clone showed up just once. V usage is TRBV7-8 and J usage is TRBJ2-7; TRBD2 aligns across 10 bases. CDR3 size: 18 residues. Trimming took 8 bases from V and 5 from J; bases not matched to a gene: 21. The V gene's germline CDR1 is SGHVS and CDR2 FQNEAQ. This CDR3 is CASSPHLAGVLRDDEQYF. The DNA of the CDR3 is TGTGCCAGCTCCCCTCATCTAGCGGGGGTTCTCAGAGACGACGAGCAGTACTTC.

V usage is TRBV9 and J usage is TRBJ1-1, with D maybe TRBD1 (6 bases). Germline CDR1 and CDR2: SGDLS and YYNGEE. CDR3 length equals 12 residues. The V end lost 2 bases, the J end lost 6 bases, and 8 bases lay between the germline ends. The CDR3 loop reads CASSVTGSEAFF. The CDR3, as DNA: TGTGCCAGCAGCGTTACAGGGTCTGAAGCTTTCTTT.

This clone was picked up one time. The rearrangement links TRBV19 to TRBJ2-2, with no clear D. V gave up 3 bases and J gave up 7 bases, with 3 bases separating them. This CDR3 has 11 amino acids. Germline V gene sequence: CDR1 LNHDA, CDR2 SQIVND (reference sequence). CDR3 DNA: TGTGCCAGTAGTATCGGCGGGGAGCTGTTTTTT. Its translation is CASSIGGELFF.

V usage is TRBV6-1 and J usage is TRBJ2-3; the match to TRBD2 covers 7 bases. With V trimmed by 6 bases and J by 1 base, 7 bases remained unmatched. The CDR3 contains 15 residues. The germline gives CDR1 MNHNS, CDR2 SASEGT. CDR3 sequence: CASSYFAGGTDTQYF. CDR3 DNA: TGTGCCAGCAGCTATTTCGCGGGAGGCACAGATACGCAGTATTTT.

The CDR3 loop is CASSEVPDRLYGYTF. In nucleotides, the CDR3 is TGTGCCAGCAGTGAGGTTCCGGACAGGCTCTATGGCTACACCTTC. The genes are TRBV2 and TRBJ1-2; 7 bases line up with TRBD1. Germline V gene lookup returns CDR1 SNHLY and CDR2 FYNNEI. Trimming at V came to 3 bases and at J to 4 bases, leaving 8 bases not matched to a gene. The CDR3 spans 15 residues. The whole variable domain, filled in from reference TRBV2 and TRBJ1-2, reads EPEVTQTPSHQVTQMGQEVILRCVPISNHLYFYWYRQILGQKVEFLVSFYNNEISEKSEIFDDQFSVERPDGSNFTLKIRSTKLEDSAMYFCASSEVPDRLYGYTFGSGTRLTVV.

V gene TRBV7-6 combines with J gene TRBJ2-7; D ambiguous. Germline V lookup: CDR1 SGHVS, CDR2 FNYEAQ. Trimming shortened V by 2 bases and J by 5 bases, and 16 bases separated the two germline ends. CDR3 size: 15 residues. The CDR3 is CASSLRAQRPDEQYF. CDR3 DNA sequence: TGTGCCAGCAGCTTAAGGGCCCAACGACCCGACGAGCAGTACTTC.

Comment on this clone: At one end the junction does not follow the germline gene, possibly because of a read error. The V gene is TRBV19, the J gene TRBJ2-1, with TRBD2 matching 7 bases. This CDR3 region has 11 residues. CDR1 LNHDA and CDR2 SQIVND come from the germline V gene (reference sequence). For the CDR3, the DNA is TGTGCCAGTAGCGCAGCGGGGAGATCGATCTTC. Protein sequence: CASSAAGRSIF. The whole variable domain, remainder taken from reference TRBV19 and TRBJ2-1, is DGGITQSPKYLFRKEGQNVTLSCEQNLNHDAMYWYRQDPGQGLRLIYYSQIVNDFQKGDIAEGYSVSREKKESFPLTVTSAQKNPTAFYLCASSAAGRSIFGPGTRLTVL.

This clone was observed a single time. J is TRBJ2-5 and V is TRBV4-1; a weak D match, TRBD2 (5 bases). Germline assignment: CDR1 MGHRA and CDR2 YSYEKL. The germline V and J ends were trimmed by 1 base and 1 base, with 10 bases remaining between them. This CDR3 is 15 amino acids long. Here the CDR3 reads CASSQAGNFQETQYF. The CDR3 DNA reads TGCGCCAGCAGCCAAGCGGGAAATTTCCAAGAGACCCAGTACTTC.

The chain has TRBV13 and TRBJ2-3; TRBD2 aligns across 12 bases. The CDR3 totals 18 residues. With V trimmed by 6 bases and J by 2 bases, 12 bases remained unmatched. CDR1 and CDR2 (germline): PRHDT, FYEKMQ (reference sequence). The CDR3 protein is CASRRRTPSGGDTDTQYF. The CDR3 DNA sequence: TGTGCCAGCAGGCGAAGAACCCCTAGCGGGGGGGACACAGATACGCAGTATTTT.

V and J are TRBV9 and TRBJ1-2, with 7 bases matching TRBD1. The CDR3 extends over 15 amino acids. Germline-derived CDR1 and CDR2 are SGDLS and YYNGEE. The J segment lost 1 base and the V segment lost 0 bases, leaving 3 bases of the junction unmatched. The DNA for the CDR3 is TGTGCCAGCAGCGTAGGGGACAGTCTTAACTATGGCTACACCTTC. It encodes CASSVGDSLNYGYTF.

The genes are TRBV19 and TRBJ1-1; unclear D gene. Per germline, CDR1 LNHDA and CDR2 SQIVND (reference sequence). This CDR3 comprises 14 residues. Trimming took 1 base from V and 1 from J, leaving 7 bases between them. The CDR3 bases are TGTGCCAGTAGTATAGTTGCCGGGAACACTGAAGCTTTCTTT. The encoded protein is CASSIVAGNTEAFF. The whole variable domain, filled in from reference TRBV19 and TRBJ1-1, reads DGGITQSPKYLFRKEGQNVTLSCEQNLNHDAMYWYRQDPGQGLRLIYYSQIVNDFQKGDIAEGYSVSREKKESFPLTVTSAQKNPTAFYLCASSIVAGNTEAFFGQGTRLTVV.

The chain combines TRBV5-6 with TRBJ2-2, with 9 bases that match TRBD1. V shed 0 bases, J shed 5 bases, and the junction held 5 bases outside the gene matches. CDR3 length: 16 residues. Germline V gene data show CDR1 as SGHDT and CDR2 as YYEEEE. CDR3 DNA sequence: TGTGCCAGCAGCTTGGCGGTACAGGGGGCGACCGGGGAGCTGTTTTTT. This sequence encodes CASSLAVQGATGELFF.

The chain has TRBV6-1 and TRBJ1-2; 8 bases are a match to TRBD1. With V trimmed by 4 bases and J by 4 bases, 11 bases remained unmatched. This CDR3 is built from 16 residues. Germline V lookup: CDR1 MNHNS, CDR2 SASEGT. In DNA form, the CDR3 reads TGTGCCAGCAGTGCCTCCCTGGGACAGGTCCGCTATGGCTACACCTTC. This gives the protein CASSASLGQVRYGYTF.

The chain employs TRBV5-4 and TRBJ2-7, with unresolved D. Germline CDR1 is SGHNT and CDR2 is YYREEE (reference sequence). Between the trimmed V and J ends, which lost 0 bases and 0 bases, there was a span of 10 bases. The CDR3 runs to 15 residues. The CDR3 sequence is CASSLGPPSSYEQYF. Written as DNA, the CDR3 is TGTGCCAGCAGCTTGGGCCCCCCGAGCTCCTACGAGCAGTACTTC.

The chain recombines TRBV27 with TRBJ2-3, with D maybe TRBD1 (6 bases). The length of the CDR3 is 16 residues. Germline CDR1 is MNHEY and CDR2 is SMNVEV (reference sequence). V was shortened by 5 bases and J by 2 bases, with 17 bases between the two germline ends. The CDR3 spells CASSPISGALTDTQYF. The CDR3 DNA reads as TGTGCCAGCAGTCCGATTTCAGGGGCCCTCACAGATACGCAGTATTTT.

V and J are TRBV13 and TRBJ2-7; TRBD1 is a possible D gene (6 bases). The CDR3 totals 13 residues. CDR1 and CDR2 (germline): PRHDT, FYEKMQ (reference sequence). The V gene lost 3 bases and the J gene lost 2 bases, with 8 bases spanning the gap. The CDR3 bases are TGTGCCAGCAGCTTCGAGGGGGCCTACGAGCAGTACTTC. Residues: CASSFEGAYEQYF.

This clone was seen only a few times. CDR3 nucleotide sequence: TGTGCCTGGATCGGGACAGCTGAAGCTTTCTTT. It translates to CAWIGTAEAFF. This chain links TRBV30 with TRBJ1-1; 7 bases map to TRBD1. V lost 4 bases, J lost 6 bases, and 2 bases stayed unmatched. The CDR3 contains 11 residues. Per the germline V gene, CDR1 is GTSNPN and CDR2 is SVGIG (reference sequence). Full variable domain (outside the CDR3, taken from reference TRBV30 and TRBJ1-1): SQTIHQWPATLVQPVGSPLSLECTVEGTSNPNLYWYRQAAGRGLQLLFYSVGIGQISSEVPQNLSASRPQDRQFILSSKKLLLSDSGFYLCAWIGTAEAFFGQGTRLTVV.

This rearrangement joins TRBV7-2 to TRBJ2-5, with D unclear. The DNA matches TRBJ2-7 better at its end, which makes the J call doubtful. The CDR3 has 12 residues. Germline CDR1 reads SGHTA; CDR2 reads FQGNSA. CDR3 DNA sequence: TGTGCCAGCAGCTTAGTCATCTACGAGCAGTACTTC. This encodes CASSLVIYEQYF.

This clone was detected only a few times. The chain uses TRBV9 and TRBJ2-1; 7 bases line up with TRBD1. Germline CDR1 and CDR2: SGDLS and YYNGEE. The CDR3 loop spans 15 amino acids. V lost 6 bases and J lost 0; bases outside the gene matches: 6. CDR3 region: CASTKGASSYNEQFF. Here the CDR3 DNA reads TGTGCCAGCACCAAGGGGGCGAGCTCCTACAATGAGCAGTTCTTC.

This chain's CDR3 is CASSLDPSGTDTQYF. The DNA for the CDR3 is TGTGCCAGCAGCTTAGATCCTAGCGGCACAGATACGCAGTATTTT. The rearrangement links TRBV11-3 to TRBJ2-3; a possible D gene is TRBD2 (6 bases). The V end was cut by 0 bases, the J end by 1 base, with 8 bases between. This CDR3 is 15 amino acids long. Germline values: CDR1 SGHNT, CDR2 YENEEA.

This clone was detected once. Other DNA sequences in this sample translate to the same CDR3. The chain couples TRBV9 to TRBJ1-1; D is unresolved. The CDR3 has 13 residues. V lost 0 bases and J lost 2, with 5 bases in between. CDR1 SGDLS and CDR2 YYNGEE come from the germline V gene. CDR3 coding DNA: TGTGCCAGCAGCGTAGTTGTTAACACTGAAGCTTTCTTT. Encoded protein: CASSVVVNTEAFF.

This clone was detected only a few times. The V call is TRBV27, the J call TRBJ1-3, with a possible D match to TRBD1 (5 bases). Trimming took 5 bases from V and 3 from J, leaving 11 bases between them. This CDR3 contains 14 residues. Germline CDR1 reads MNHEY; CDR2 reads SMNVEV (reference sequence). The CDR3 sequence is CASSAGGGGNTIYF. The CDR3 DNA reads TGTGCCAGCAGTGCGGGGGGAGGTGGAAACACCATATATTTT.

In DNA form, the CDR3 reads TGTGCCAGCAGCCCGACTGGCCAGGTGTACAATGAGCAGTTCTTC. Protein: CASSPTGQVYNEQFF. The chain uses TRBV9 and TRBJ2-1; D is ambiguous. Germline V lookup: CDR1 SGDLS, CDR2 YYNGEE. Deletions cut 4 bases from V and 4 bases from J, with 15 bases between. The CDR3 spans 15 residues.

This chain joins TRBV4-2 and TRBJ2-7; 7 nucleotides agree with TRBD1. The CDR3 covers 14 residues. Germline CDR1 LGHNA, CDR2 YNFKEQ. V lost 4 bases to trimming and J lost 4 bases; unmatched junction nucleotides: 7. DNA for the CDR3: TGTGCCAGCAGCCGGGGACAGTTGGAGTACGAGCAGTACTTC. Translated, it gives CASSRGQLEYEQYF.

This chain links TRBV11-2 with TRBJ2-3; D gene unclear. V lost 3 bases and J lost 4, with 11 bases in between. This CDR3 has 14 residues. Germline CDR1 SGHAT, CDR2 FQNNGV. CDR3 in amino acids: CASSLLPAADTQYF. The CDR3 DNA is TGTGCCAGCAGCTTGCTTCCCGCGGCAGATACGCAGTATTTT.